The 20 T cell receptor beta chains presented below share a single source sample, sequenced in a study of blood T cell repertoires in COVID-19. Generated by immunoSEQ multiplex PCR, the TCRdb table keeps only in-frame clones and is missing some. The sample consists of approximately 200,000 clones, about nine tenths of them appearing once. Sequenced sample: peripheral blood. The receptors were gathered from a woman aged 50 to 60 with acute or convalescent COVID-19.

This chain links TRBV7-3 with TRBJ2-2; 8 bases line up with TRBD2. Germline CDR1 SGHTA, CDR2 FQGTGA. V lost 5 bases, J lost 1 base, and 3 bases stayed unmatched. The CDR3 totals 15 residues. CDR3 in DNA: TGTGCCAGCAGCCCGGGGGGGGTGAACACCGGGGAGCTGTTTTTT. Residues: CASSPGGVNTGELFF.

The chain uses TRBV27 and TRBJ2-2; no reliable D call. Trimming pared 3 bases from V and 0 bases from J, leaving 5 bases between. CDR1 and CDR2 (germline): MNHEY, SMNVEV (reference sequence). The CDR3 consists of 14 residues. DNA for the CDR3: TGTGCCAGCAGTTTTGAGCCGAACACCGGGGAGCTGTTTTTT. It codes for CASSFEPNTGELFF.

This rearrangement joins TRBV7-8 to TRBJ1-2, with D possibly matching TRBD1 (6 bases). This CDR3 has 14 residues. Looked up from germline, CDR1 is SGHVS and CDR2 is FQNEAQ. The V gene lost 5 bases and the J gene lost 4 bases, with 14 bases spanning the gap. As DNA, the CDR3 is TGTGCCAGCAGCGTAGGGGGGCCCTTCTATGGCTACACCTTC. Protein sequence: CASSVGGPFYGYTF.

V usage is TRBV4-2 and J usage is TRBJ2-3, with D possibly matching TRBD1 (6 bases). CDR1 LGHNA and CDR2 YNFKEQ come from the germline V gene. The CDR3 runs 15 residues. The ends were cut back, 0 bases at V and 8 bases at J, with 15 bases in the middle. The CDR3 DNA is TGTGCCAGCAGCCAAGAGAGCCAGGGGTGGGGTACGCAGTATTTT. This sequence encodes CASSQESQGWGTQYF.

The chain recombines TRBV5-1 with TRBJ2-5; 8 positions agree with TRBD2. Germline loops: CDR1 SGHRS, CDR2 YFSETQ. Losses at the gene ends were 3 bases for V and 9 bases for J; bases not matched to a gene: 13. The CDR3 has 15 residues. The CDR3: CASSYLAGPTSAQYF. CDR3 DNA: TGCGCCAGCAGCTATTTAGCGGGGCCTACTTCGGCCCAGTACTTC.

The CDR3 coding sequence is TGTGCCAGCAGCGCACCCATGACAGGTCCCCCTAAGCCCCAGCATTTT. Residues: CASSAPMTGPPKPQHF. The J gene is TRBJ1-5, the V gene TRBV9; TRBD1 might be the D (6 bases). This CDR3 has 16 residues. Trimming shortened V by 3 bases and J by 8 bases, and 21 bases separated the two germline ends. Germline CDR1 is SGDLS and CDR2 is YYNGEE.

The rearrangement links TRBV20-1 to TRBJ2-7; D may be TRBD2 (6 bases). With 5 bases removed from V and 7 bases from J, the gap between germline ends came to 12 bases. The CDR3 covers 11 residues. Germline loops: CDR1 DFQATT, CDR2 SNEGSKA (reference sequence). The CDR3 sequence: CSALEGLEQYF. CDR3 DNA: TGCAGTGCTTTGGAGGGATTGGAGCAGTACTTC.

The CDR3 reads CASSHGRGQYF. CDR3 coding DNA: TGTGCCAGCAGCCACGGTCGGGGGCAGTACTTC. The chain combines TRBV7-8 with TRBJ2-7, with a possible D match to TRBD2 (5 bases). The CDR3 totals 11 residues. Germline V gene lookup returns CDR1 SGHVS and CDR2 FQNEAQ. Trimming removed 5 bases at V and 9 bases at J, with 11 bases between.

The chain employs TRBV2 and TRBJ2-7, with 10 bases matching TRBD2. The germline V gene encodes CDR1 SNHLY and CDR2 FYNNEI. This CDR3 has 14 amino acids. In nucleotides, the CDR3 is TGTGCTTCCGTTAGCGGGAGGAGCTCCTACGAGCAGTACTTC. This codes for CASVSGRSSYEQYF.

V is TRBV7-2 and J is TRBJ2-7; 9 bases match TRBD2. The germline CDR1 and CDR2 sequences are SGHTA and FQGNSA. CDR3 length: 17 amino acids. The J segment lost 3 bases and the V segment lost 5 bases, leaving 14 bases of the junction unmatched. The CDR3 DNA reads TGTGCCAGCAGCACGGAGCTCGCTAGCGGGGCCCTCTACGAGCAGTACTTC. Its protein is CASSTELASGALYEQYF. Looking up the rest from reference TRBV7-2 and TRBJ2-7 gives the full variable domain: GAGVSQSPSNKVTEKGKDVELRCDPISGHTALYWYRQSLGQGLEFLIYFQGNSAPDKSGLPSDRFSAERTGGSVSTLTIQRTQQEDSAVYLCASSTELASGALYEQYFGPGTRLTVT.

The CDR3 sequence is CASSKQGKQNTEAFF. The CDR3 nucleotides are TGTGCCAGCAGCAAACAGGGAAAACAGAACACTGAAGCTTTCTTT. This sequence joins TRBV9 and TRBJ1-1; possibly TRBD1 for D (6 bases). Germline assignment: CDR1 SGDLS and CDR2 YYNGEE. Trimming shortened V by 4 bases and J by 1 base, and 14 bases separated the two germline ends. The CDR3 has 15 amino acids. The variable domain in full, completed from reference TRBV9 and TRBJ1-1, reads DSGVTQTPKHLITATGQRVTLRCSPRSGDLSVYWYQQSLDQGLQFLIQYYNGEERAKGNILERFSAQQFPDLHSELNLSSLELGDSALYFCASSKQGKQNTEAFFGQGTRLTVV.

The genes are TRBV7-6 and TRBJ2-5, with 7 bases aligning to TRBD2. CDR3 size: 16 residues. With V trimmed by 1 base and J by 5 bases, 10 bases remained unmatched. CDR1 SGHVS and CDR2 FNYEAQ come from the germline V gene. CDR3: CASSLDGLGFGETQYF. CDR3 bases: TGTGCCAGCAGCTTAGATGGACTAGGGTTCGGGGAGACCCAGTACTTC.

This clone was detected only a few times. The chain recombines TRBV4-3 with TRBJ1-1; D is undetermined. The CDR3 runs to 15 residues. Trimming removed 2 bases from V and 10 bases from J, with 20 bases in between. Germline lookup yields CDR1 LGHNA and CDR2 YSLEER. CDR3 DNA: TGCGCCAGCAGCCAATCTTCCGGATGGAGGGAGCGAGCTTTCTTT. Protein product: CASSQSSGWRERAFF.

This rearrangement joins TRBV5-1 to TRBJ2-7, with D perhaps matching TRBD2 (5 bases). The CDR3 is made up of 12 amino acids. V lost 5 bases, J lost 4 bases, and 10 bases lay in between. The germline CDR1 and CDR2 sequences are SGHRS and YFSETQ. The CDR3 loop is CASSRDGYEQYF. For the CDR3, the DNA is TGCGCCAGCAGTCGGGATGGGTACGAGCAGTACTTC.

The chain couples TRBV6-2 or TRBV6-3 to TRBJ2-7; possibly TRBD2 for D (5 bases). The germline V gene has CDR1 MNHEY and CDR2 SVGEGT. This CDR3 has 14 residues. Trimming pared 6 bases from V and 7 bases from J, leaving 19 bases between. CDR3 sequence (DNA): TGTGCCAGCAGCTGGACTGGACCGGGTTTGGAGCAGTACTTC. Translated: CASSWTGPGLEQYF.

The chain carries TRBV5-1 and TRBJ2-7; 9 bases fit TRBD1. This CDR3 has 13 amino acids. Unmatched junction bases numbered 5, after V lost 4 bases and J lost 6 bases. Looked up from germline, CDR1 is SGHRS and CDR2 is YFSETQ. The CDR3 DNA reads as TGCGCCAGCAGCCCGGACAGGGGATCCGAGCAGTACTTC. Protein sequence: CASSPDRGSEQYF.

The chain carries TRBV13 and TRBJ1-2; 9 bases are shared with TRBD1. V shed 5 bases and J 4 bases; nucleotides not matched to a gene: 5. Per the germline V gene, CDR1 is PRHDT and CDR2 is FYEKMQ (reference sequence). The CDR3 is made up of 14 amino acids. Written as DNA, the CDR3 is TGTGCCAGCAGCCCAGAGGACAGGGGCTATGGCTACACCTTC. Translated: CASSPEDRGYGYTF.

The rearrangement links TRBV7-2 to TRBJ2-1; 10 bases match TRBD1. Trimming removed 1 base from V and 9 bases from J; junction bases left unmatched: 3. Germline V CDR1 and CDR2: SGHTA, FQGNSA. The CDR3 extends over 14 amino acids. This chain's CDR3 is CASSLGTGGFEQFF. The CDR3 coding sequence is TGTGCCAGCAGCTTAGGGACAGGGGGATTTGAGCAGTTCTTC.

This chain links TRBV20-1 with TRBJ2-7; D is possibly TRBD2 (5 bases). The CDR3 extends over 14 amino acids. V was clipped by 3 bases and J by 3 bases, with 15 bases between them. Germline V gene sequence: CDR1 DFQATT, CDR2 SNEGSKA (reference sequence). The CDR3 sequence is CSASPPGSLYEQYF. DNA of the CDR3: TGCAGTGCTAGTCCTCCGGGATCACTCTACGAGCAGTACTTC.

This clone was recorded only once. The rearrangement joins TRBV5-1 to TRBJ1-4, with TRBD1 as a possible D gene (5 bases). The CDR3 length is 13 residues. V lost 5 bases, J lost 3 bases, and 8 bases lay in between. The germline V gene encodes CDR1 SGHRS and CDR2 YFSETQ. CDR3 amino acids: CASRDISNEKLFF. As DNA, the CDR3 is TGCGCCAGCAGGGACATATCTAATGAAAAACTGTTTTTT.